Given below is one T cell receptor (beta chain) in context. Its antigen is currently not known. At one end the junction does not follow the germline gene, possibly because of a read error. The roughly 37 donors, aged about 6 to 90 years, were systemically healthy Caucasian individuals from Russia. Each donor gave about 9.7 milliliters of peripheral blood, drawn into EDTA-treated Vacutainer tubes. Ficoll-Paque density-gradient centrifugation was used to isolate PBMCs, with at least 7 million per sample. Total RNA, at least 6 micrograms per sample, was extracted from PBMCs with Trizol reagent. The percentages of naive CD45RAhigh/CD27high T cells were determined by flow cytometry on a PBMC aliquot from every donor. This specimen comes from a study of blood T cells in healthy people across ages (dated by TCRdb to between 2015 and 2017). At the level of the whole study: Template switching captured roughly one uniquely barcoded TCR beta cDNA molecule per two T cells in model experiments. The donors were divided into four age groups: young (average around 16 years), middle-aged (about 40), aged (approximately 62) and long-lived (roughly 86). Age-related changes in TCR beta repertoire diversity were measured in the study by deep sequencing normalized with unique cDNA molecular identifiers. For two donors (one aged 18 to 30 and one aged 80 or older), the study analyzed two additional independent replicas of 1 million unique cDNA reads from the same blood draw. To avoid experimental bias, donors of different ages were randomly spread across the sequencing lanes.

The cysteine opens and the phenylalanine closes a CDR3 of 16 amino acids. The sequence is cut down to CDR3 DNA, 48 bases in frame from base 1. CDR1 LNHNV and CDR2 YYDKDF were looked up in the germline V gene (reference sequence). The investigation overall reported the following: Observed TCR beta diversity correlated strongly with the percentage of naive T cells measured by flow cytometry. Bulk unsorted PBMC profiling prevented conclusive comparison of naive and antigen-experienced compartments. Compared with the aged group, more naive CD4+ T cells, fewer expanded clones and increased TCR diversity were shown by the long-lived group, suggesting age selection. The CMV infection status of donors was not known, potentially confounding age-related changes in expanded clonotypes. Observed TCR beta diversity per million T cells fell roughly linearly with age, and a significant reduction was already apparent by age roughly 40. Total diversity estimates from one million sequenced T cells were considered lower bounds and underestimates.

Library preparation employed 5' RACE. TCRdb shows the sequencer as Illumina HiSeq 2500. A second about 7 to 12 cycle PCR used a sample-barcoded 5' primer and a J-beta primer mix. A unique molecular identifier was introduced onto each TCR beta cDNA molecule by a template-switch 5' adaptor carrying 12 random nucleotides. At least 2.5 million CDR3-containing paired-end reads were obtained from each sample. First-strand cDNA was synthesized from all RNA with the Mint cDNA synthesis kit, primed by a TRBC-specific oligonucleotide. All cDNA was treated with uracil-DNA glycosylase and then went through a first 18-cycle PCR with the universal primers M1SS and BC2_uni_R. Concerning the study's data processing: Each sample was normalized by randomly selecting 1 million high-quality reads, each carrying a distinct molecular identifier. Reads with shared molecular identifiers were discarded instead of being binned into consensus sequences. MiTCR, run with a Q25 quality threshold and the strictest error-elimination algorithm, handled CDR3 identification, clonotype clustering and error correction. A nonparametric unseen species model using Euler transformation provided a lower-bound estimate of total TCR beta diversity. TCRdb trimmed public reads at Q25 via fastp, called clones via MiXCR and kept in-frame beta chains. Identical CDR3 protein sequences are pooled into one entry, listed with their most common genes and DNA. V and J calls and clone size were set by TCRdb, not the authors. Across this sample there are about 650,000 distinct CDR3 sequences, with over 40% seen only once. The top ten hold about 14% of the sample.

Sequences were obtained from blood. The sequence derives from a woman of 80 years or more in good health. Here the chain combines TRBV15 and TRBJ2-5; the D gene is perhaps TRBD1, from 6 matching bases. The nucleotides are TGTGCCGCCAGCAGAGATTACGGGGAGACAGGAGAGACCCAGTACTTC. This codes for CAASRDYGETGETQYF.